This TCR beta chain was identified during a study of blood T cell repertoires in COVID-19. Some clones are missing from TCRdb's copy, which holds only in-frame ones; the method was immunoSEQ multiplex PCR. Found here are 95,000 to 120,000 clones, about 87% of them singletons; the top ten hold 4% to 5.5%. V was pared by 1 base and J by 8 bases, with 17 bases between. CDR1 and CDR2 (germline): LGHDT, YNNKEL (reference sequence). The CDR3 is 16 residues long. What was sequenced was peripheral blood. This rearrangement joins TRBV3-1 (or the pseudogene TRBV3-2) to TRBJ2-2; the D gene is possibly TRBD2 (7 bases). This TCR came from a woman aged 45-65 years with acute or convalescent COVID-19. The CDR3 region has the DNA TGTGCCAGCAGCCAAGGTCCCCGGGGGGCCGATGGGGAGCTGTTTTTT. It translates to CASSQGPRGADGELFF.